Below, 23 T cell receptor beta chains from the same sample are listed, as sequenced in a study of T cell repertoires in aging, cancer and after chemotherapy. A mixed TRB-A/B primer pool amplified rearranged TRB by multiplex touch-down PCR. From the multiplex PCR reads, TCRdb called clonotypes with MiXCR, one entry per CDR3 protein. The sample lists about 11,000 distinct CDR3 sequences; roughly a quarter were seen once. TCR beta rearrangements were amplified from peripheral blood genomic DNA. The sequencing input was blood. These receptors originate from a human donor in good health.

On this clonotype itself: The germline gene is not matched at one end of the junction; a read error may be the cause. The chain combines TRBV5-1 with TRBJ1-3, with D possibly TRBD1 on 6 matching bases. The CDR3 consists of 15 residues. Germline CDR1 and CDR2: SGHRS and YFSETQ. The CDR3 spells CAISLNAGAGNTIYF. For the CDR3, the DNA is TGCGCCATCAGCTTAAACGCAGGGGCTGGAAACACCATATATTTT.

The V and J genes are TRBV5-1 and TRBJ2-3; 9 positions agree with TRBD2. Trimming took 3 bases from V and 0 from J; bases not matched to a gene: 5. CDR3 length: 16 amino acids. Per germline, CDR1 SGHRS and CDR2 YFSETQ. The CDR3 region is CASSSSGGLSTDTQYF. CDR3 in DNA: TGCGCCAGCAGCTCAAGCGGGGGGCTTAGCACAGATACGCAGTATTTT.

This clonotype was detected only a few times. The genes are TRBV5-5 and TRBJ1-2, with a tentative D call TRBD1 (6 bases). Trimming removed 0 bases from V and 3 bases from J, with 12 bases in between. Looked up from germline, CDR1 is SGHKS and CDR2 is YYEKEE (reference sequence). The CDR3 sequence is 15 residues long. The CDR3 here is CASSLGFGQYYGYTF. The CDR3 DNA reads TGTGCCAGCAGCTTGGGTTTTGGACAGTACTATGGCTACACCTTC.

This clonotype was detected a few times. This chain uses TRBV4-2 with TRBJ1-5; 9 nucleotides agree with TRBD1. J lost 4 bases, V lost 0 bases, and 4 bases had no gene match. CDR3 length equals 16 residues. CDR1 LGHNA and CDR2 YNFKEQ come from the germline V gene. The CDR3 nucleotides are TGTGCCAGCAGCCAAGACGGGGGACAGGGAAATCAGCCCCAGCATTTT. It translates to CASSQDGGQGNQPQHF.

The count of this clonotype is one. The chain links TRBV19 to TRBJ2-3; perhaps TRBD1 as D (6 bases). The CDR3 spans 13 residues. V dropped 3 bases and J dropped 5 bases, with 9 bases sitting between them. Per germline, CDR1 LNHDA and CDR2 SQIVND (reference sequence). The CDR3 sequence is CASSIGQRDTQYF. CDR3 DNA: TGTGCCAGTAGTATTGGACAGAGAGATACGCAGTATTTT.

The chain joins TRBV11-3 to TRBJ2-3; tentative D call: TRBD2 (6 bases). From germline, CDR1 is SGHNT and CDR2 YENEEA. The CDR3 has 14 residues. With 1 base removed from V and 6 bases from J, the gap between germline ends came to 11 bases. This chain's CDR3 is CASSLAGVSDTQYF. The DNA for the CDR3 is TGTGCCAGCAGCTTAGCGGGGGTGTCCGATACGCAGTATTTT.

V gene TRBV7-9 combines with J gene TRBJ1-6; D gene uncertain. The CDR3 spans 15 residues. Germline V gene sequence: CDR1 SEHNR, CDR2 FQNEAQ (reference sequence). V lost 6 bases, J lost 7 bases, and 16 bases lay in between. CDR3 bases: TGTGCCAGCAGTCGAGCCGGGATAGAAAATTCACCCCTCCACTTT. Its translation: CASSRAGIENSPLHF.

This chain links TRBV12-3 or TRBV12-4 with TRBJ2-1, with 9 nucleotides matching TRBD1. The V segment lost 6 bases and the J segment 7 bases; nucleotides outside the gene matches: 7. The CDR3 runs to 14 residues. The CDR3, as DNA: TGTGCCAGCAGCTTACAGGGGGCGCGGAATGAGCAGTTCTTC. This gives the protein CASSLQGARNEQFF.

In its sample, this clonotype is medium-sized (0.01 to 0.1%). The V and J genes are TRBV6-2 or TRBV6-3 and TRBJ1-4, with TRBD1 identical over 7 bases. Germline V lookup: CDR1 MNHEY, CDR2 SVGEGT. The junction had 5 bases not matched to a gene; V was cut back by 6 bases and J by 4 bases. CDR3 length: 14 residues. This chain's CDR3 is CASSDGTVNEKLFF. In DNA, the CDR3 is TGTGCCAGCAGCGACGGGACAGTTAATGAAAAACTGTTTTTT.

This chain links TRBV12-5 with TRBJ2-1; 9 bases are a match to TRBD1. The CDR3 contains 13 residues. In germline, CDR1 is LGHNT, CDR2 FRNRAP. The CDR3 sequence is CANSSGQGHEQFF. The CDR3 nucleotides read TGTGCCAACAGCTCGGGACAGGGTCATGAGCAGTTCTTC.

This clonotype was observed a few times. The chain is built from TRBV12-3 or TRBV12-4 and TRBJ2-2; TRBD2 agrees at 11 bases. With 4 bases clipped from V and 5 bases from J, the junction kept 9 bases outside the gene matches. The CDR3 has 17 residues. The CDR3 here is CASSSNPGLAVTGELFF. CDR3 bases: TGTGCCAGCAGTTCAAATCCGGGACTAGCGGTTACCGGGGAGCTGTTTTTT.

The sample holds one count of this clonotype. The rearrangement uses TRBV4-2 and TRBJ2-6; D gene unclear. The CDR3 extends over 16 amino acids. Per the germline V gene, CDR1 is LGHNA and CDR2 is YNFKEQ. V was shortened by 4 bases and J by 0 bases, with 10 bases between the two germline ends. CDR3 region: CASSPAWGSGANVLTF. Written as DNA, the CDR3 is TGTGCCAGCAGCCCCGCCTGGGGCTCTGGGGCCAACGTCCTGACTTTC.

The chain employs TRBV7-2 and TRBJ2-3; D not certain. The germline V gene encodes CDR1 SGHTA and CDR2 FQGNSA. The ends were cut back, 1 base at V and 3 bases at J, with 17 bases in the middle. This CDR3 has 17 residues. CDR3 sequence reads: CASSLVMGRVSTDTQYF. The CDR3 bases are TGTGCCAGCAGCTTAGTAATGGGCCGTGTGAGTACAGATACGCAGTATTTT. Combining the CDR3 with reference TRBV7-2 and TRBJ2-3 gives the whole variable domain GAGVSQSPSNKVTEKGKDVELRCDPISGHTALYWYRQSLGQGLEFLIYFQGNSAPDKSGLPSDRFSAERTGGSVSTLTIQRTQQEDSAVYLCASSLVMGRVSTDTQYFGPGTRLTVL.

J is TRBJ2-3 and V is TRBV29-1; 10 bases are a match to TRBD2. Germline V gene lookup returns CDR1 SQVTM and CDR2 ANQGSEA. The CDR3 totals 15 residues. With 7 bases clipped from V and 3 bases from J, the junction kept 10 bases outside the gene matches. The CDR3 nucleotides are TGCAGCGCCCGGCGGACTAGCGGCCAAACAGATACGCAGTATTTT. Protein: CSARRTSGQTDTQYF.

Turning to this clonotype: Possible read error: a much larger clone is one base away. The gene calls are TRBV7-9 and TRBJ2-5, with unresolved D. From germline, CDR1 is SEHNR and CDR2 FQNEAQ (reference sequence). This CDR3 has 14 amino acids. The V end lost 5 bases, the J end lost 4 bases, and 14 bases lay between the germline ends. The CDR3 protein is CASSRPVRVETQYF. CDR3 DNA: TGTGCCAGCAGCCGACCCGTCCGGGTAGAGACCCAGTACTTC.

This chain joins TRBV5-6 and TRBJ2-3; 9 nucleotides match TRBD1. With V trimmed by 5 bases and J by 4 bases, 5 bases remained unmatched. Germline-derived CDR1 and CDR2 are SGHDT and YYEEEE. The CDR3 length is 14 residues. The CDR3, as DNA: TGTGCCAGCAGTACAGGGGGCGCGGCAGATACGCAGTATTTT. Protein sequence: CASSTGGAADTQYF.

This clonotype appeared a few times. The chain employs TRBV28 and TRBJ2-7; D is unclear. Germline V CDR1 and CDR2: MDHEN, SYDVKM. This CDR3 spans 16 amino acids. V gave up 3 bases and J gave up 0 bases, with 15 bases separating them. CDR3 residues: CASSFHRLKSSYEQYF. CDR3 DNA sequence: TGTGCCAGCAGTTTTCATCGTCTGAAGAGCTCCTACGAGCAGTACTTC.

The rearrangement links TRBV4-3 to TRBJ1-2, with 7 positions matching TRBD1. This CDR3 spans 15 amino acids. Germline-derived CDR1 and CDR2 are LGHNA and YSLEER. Trimming cost V 4 bases and J 4 bases; bases outside gene matches: 9. The CDR3 bases are TGCGCCAGCAGCCTGGTGAGGGGGCAGGGCTATGGCTACACCTTC. Residues: CASSLVRGQGYGYTF.

V and J are TRBV5-1 and TRBJ2-1, with a weak D call TRBD2 (5 bases). Germline CDR1 reads SGHRS; CDR2 reads YFSETQ. This CDR3 comprises 14 residues. V lost 3 bases to trimming and J lost 0 bases, with 7 bases between them. CDR3 region: CASSSGNSYNEQFF. For the CDR3, the DNA is TGCGCCAGCAGCTCCGGGAACTCCTACAATGAGCAGTTCTTC.

This chain uses TRBV6-2 or TRBV6-3 with TRBJ1-1, with unresolved D. V shed 4 bases and J shed 1 base, with 10 bases lying between them. CDR1 and CDR2 from the germline V gene are MNHEY and SVGEGT. The CDR3 runs to 14 residues. For the CDR3, the DNA is TGTGCCAGCAGTTTGTTCCAGAAGAACACTGAAGCTTTCTTT. The encoded protein is CASSLFQKNTEAFF.

This clonotype is medium-sized (0.01 to 0.1%) in the sample. This rearrangement joins TRBV7-2 to TRBJ2-1; TRBD1 matches 8 bases. CDR1 and CDR2 from the germline V gene are SGHTA and FQGNSA. V lost 4 bases, J lost 12 bases, and 5 bases stayed unmatched. There are 12 residues in the CDR3. The DNA for the CDR3 is TGTGCCAGCAGCTCTAACAGGGGGAGGCAGTTCTTC. It codes for CASSSNRGRQFF.

In its sample, this clonotype is medium-sized. Here the CDR3 reads CSASRGWNEQFF. The DNA of the CDR3 is TGCAGTGCTAGCAGGGGGTGGAATGAGCAGTTCTTC. The V and J genes are TRBV20-1 and TRBJ2-1; 7 bases are a match to TRBD1. Per the germline V gene, CDR1 is DFQATT and CDR2 is SNEGSKA (reference sequence). V trimming: 3 bases; J trimming: 7 bases; junction bases outside the gene matches: 3. This CDR3 has 12 residues.

Only a few counts were recorded for this clonotype. The gene calls are TRBV27 and TRBJ1-1; tentative D call: TRBD1 (5 bases). Trimming pared 1 base from V and 3 bases from J, leaving 12 bases between. There are 15 residues in the CDR3. Germline V CDR1 and CDR2: MNHEY, SMNVEV (reference sequence). As DNA, the CDR3 is TGTGCCAGCAGTTTATGGGCAGGGCGGGACACTGAAGCTTTCTTT. Residues: CASSLWAGRDTEAFF.